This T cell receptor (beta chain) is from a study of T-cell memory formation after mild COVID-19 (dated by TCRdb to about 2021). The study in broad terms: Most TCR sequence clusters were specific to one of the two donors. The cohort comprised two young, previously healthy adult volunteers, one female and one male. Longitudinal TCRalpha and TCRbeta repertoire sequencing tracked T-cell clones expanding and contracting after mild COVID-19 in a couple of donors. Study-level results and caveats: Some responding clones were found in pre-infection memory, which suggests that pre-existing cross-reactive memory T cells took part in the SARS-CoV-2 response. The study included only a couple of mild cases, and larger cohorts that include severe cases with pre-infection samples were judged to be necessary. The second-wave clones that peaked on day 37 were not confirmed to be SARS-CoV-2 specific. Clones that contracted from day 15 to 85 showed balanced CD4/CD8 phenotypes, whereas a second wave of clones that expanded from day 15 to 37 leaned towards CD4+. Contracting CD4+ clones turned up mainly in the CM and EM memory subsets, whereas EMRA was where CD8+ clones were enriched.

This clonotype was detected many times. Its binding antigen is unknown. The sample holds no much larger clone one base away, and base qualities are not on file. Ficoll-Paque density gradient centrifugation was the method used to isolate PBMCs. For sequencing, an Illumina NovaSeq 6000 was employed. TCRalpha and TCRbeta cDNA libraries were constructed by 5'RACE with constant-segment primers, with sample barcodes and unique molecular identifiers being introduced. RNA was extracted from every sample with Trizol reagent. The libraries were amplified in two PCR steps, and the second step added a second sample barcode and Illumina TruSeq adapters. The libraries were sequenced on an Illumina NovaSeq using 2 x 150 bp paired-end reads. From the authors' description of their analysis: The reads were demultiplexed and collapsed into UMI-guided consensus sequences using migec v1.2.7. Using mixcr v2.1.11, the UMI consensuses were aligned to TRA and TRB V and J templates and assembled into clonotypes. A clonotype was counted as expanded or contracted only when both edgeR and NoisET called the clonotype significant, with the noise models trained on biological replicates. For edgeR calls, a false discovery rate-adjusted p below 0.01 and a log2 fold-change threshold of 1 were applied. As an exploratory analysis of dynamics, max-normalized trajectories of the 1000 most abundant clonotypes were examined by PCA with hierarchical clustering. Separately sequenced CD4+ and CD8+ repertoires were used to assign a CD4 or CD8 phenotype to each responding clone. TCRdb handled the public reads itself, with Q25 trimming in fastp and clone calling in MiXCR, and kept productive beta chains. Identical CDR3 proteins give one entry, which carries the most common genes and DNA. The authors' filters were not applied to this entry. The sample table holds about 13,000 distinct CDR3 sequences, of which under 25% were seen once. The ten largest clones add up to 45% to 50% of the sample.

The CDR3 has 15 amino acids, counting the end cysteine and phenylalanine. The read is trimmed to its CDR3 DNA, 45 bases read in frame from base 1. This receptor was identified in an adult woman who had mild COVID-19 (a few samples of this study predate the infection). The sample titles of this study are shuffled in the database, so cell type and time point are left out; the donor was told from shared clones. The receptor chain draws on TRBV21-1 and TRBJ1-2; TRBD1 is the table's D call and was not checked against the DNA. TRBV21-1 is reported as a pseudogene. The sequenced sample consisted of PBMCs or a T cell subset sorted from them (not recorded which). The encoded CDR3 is CASSSEGGLGYGYTF. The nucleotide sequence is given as TGTGCCAGCAGCTCCGAAGGGGGGCTCGGCTATGGCTACACCTTC.